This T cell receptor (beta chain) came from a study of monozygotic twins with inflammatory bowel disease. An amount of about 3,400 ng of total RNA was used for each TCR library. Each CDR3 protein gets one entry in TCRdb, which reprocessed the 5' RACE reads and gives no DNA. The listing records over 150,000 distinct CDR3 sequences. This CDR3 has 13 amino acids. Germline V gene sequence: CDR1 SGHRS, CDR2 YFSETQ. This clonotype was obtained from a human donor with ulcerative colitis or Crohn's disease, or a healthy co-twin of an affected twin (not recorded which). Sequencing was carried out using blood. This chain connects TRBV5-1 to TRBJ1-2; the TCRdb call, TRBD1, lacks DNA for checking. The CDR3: CASSLDNRGGYTF. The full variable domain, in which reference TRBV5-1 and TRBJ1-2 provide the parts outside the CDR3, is KAGVTQTPRYLIKTRGQQVTLSCSPISGHRSVSWYQQTPGQGLQFLFEYFSETQRNKGNFPGRFSGRQFSNSRSEMNVSTLELGDSALYLCASSLDNRGGYTFGSGTRLTVV.